This T cell receptor (beta chain) was recovered during a study of T cells expressing NK-cell markers. About the research overall: According to the study, TCR beta repertoires originated from sorted CD3+CD56+NKG2C+, CD3+CD56+NKG2C- and CD3+CD56-NKG2C+ T cells. Study-wide results and limits: These clonotypes also led the CD3+CD56-NKG2C+ fraction in a handful of donors. In about six donors, dominant CD3+CD56+NKG2C+ clones formed roughly 1.0-7.5% of CD8+ cells.

The cDNA for TCR beta came from 5'RACE template switching with UMIs. TCRdb reprocessed the 5' RACE reads, keeping one entry per CDR3 protein, no DNA. The sample spans hundreds of thousands of distinct CDR3 sequences; the ten largest clones claim about 4.2%. CDR3 length: 14 residues. Regarding this clonotype: No antigen is known for it.

The sample consisted of blood T cells: a sorted CD56 or NKG2C T cell subset, CD4+ or CD8+ T cells, or bulk PBMC T cells (not recorded which). This receptor was identified in a woman between 18 and 70 years old in good health. The gene calls are TRBV12-3 or TRBV12-4 and TRBJ2-3. CDR3 sequence: CASSLVLLTDTQYF.